These 17 T cell receptor beta chains were sequenced from one sample in a study of T-cell reconstitution after alpha-beta-depleted transplantation in children. Preparation of the TCRbeta library was carried out with unique molecular identifiers. TCRdb re-derived calls from the PCR reads in MiXCR, one entry per CDR3 protein. The sample carries around 680,000 distinct CDR3 sequences, about 15% recorded once. Sequencing was performed on PBMCs from the stem cell graft donor, taken from the stem cell graft. These receptors came from a human donor who donated a stem cell graft to a child with acute myeloid leukemia.

The gene calls are TRBV4-2 and TRBJ2-2, with D maybe TRBD1 (6 bases). Germline V gene sequence: CDR1 LGHNA, CDR2 YNFKEQ. Trimming left V 3 bases short and J 0 bases short, with 11 bases between. CDR3 length: 16 residues. For the CDR3, the DNA is TGTGCCAGCAGCCAGTTTTGGGGGCCGAACACCGGGGAGCTGTTTTTT. It yields the protein CASSQFWGPNTGELFF.

The chain has TRBV15 and TRBJ2-7, with 10 nucleotides matching TRBD1. Trimming cost V 0 bases and J 4 bases; bases outside gene matches: 9. The CDR3 runs to 17 residues. Germline V lookup: CDR1 LNHNV, CDR2 YYDKDF (reference sequence). The CDR3 reads CATSRDFRDRGLYEQYV. The CDR3 DNA follows: TGTGCCACCAGCAGAGATTTCAGGGACAGGGGCTTATACGAGCAGTACGTC.

This clonotype was detected many times. The gene calls are TRBV20-1 and TRBJ1-3, with 8 nucleotides matching TRBD1. Germline V lookup: CDR1 DFQATT, CDR2 SNEGSKA (reference sequence). The CDR3 totals 14 residues. V lost 1 base to trimming and J lost 3 bases; unmatched junction nucleotides: 2. The CDR3 DNA reads as TGCAGTGCTAGAGGAACAGGGGGTGGAAACACCATATATTTT. This translates into CSARGTGGGNTIYF.

To note about this clonotype: A read error may explain this, as a much larger clone is one base away. The chain combines TRBV5-1 with TRBJ2-1; D unresolved. The CDR3 is 15 residues long. In germline, CDR1 is SGHRS, CDR2 YFSETQ. DNA of the CDR3: TGCGCCAGCAGCTTGGGGCCGGCTCTCGGTAATGAGCAGTCCTTC. This gives the protein CASSLGPALGNEQSF.

The sample holds many counts of this clonotype. This chain joins TRBV6-5 and TRBJ1-6, with D tentatively TRBD1 (5 bases). The ends were cut back, 2 bases at V and 8 bases at J, with 10 bases in the middle. This CDR3 comprises 14 residues. From germline, CDR1 is MNHEY and CDR2 SVGAGI. CDR3 sequence: CASSYRGMDSPLHF. CDR3 sequence (DNA): TGTGCCAGCAGTTACCGGGGGATGGATTCACCCCTCCACTTT.

The rearrangement uses TRBV20-1 and TRBJ2-1; either TRBD1 or TRBD2 may fit D (5 bases each). Trimming removed 5 bases from V and 7 bases from J, with 18 bases in between. In germline, CDR1 is DFQATT, CDR2 SNEGSKA (reference sequence). This CDR3 has 14 amino acids. CDR3 nucleotides: TGCAGTGCTTTTTTGGGGACCAGACGAAATGAGCAGTTCTTC. It codes for CSAFLGTRRNEQFF.

V gene TRBV12-3 or TRBV12-4 combines with J gene TRBJ1-5; perhaps TRBD1 as D (5 bases). V lost 6 bases and J lost 2, with 11 bases in between. The CDR3 is made up of 14 amino acids. The CDR3 here is CASSPRAGNQPQHF. CDR3 coding DNA: TGTGCCAGCAGCCCCAGGGCGGGCAATCAGCCCCAGCATTTT.

The gene calls are TRBV4-1 and TRBJ1-5; TRBD1 might be the D (5 bases). This CDR3 is built from 15 residues. Trimming left V 1 base short and J 7 bases short, with 14 bases between. Germline values: CDR1 MGHRA, CDR2 YSYEKL. CDR3 nucleotides: TGCGCCAGCAGCCAAGGGGGCGGGGCAGGGCAGCCCCAGCATTTT. The encoded protein is CASSQGGGAGQPQHF.

This clonotype was detected only once. The chain recombines TRBV20-1 with TRBJ2-1; TRBD2 matches 8 bases. In germline, CDR1 is DFQATT, CDR2 SNEGSKA (reference sequence). The CDR3 totals 14 residues. V lost 6 bases to trimming and J lost 6 bases; unmatched junction nucleotides: 10. DNA for the CDR3: TGCAGTGCCCCCGGACTAGCCGAGGTCAATGAGCAGTTCTTC. Residues: CSAPGLAEVNEQFF.

This clonotype was counted at least ten times. The chain links TRBV20-1 to TRBJ1-5; TRBD1 matches 9 bases. CDR3 length: 13 residues. J was trimmed by 6 bases and V by 4 bases; bases with no gene match: 4. Germline CDR1 reads DFQATT; CDR2 reads SNEGSKA (reference sequence). The CDR3 bases are TGCAGTGCTACCGACAGGGGGACTCAGCCCCAGCATTTT. Its protein product is CSATDRGTQPQHF.

This clonotype was detected ten times or more. This chain connects TRBV20-1 to TRBJ2-5, with 9 bases fitting TRBD2. Germline V gene lookup returns CDR1 DFQATT and CDR2 SNEGSKA (reference sequence). V lost 0 bases to trimming and J lost 5 bases; unmatched junction nucleotides: 7. The CDR3 is made up of 15 amino acids. The CDR3 nucleotides read TGCAGTGCTAGAGACGGCGGGGGGGCGGGGGAGACCCAGTACTTC. Translating it yields CSARDGGGAGETQYF.

This clonotype was seen many times. This chain connects TRBV5-5 to TRBJ1-5; no firm D call. The length of the CDR3 is 15 residues. Looked up from germline, CDR1 is SGHKS and CDR2 is YYEKEE (reference sequence). The V end was cut by 4 bases, the J end by 2 bases, with 13 bases between. CDR3 amino acids: CASSPAEVGNQPQHF. The CDR3 DNA sequence: TGTGCCAGCAGCCCCGCTGAGGTGGGCAATCAGCCCCAGCATTTT.

This clonotype was counted a few times. This chain connects TRBV7-2 to TRBJ1-5; D is unresolved. The CDR3 sequence is 14 residues long. Germline V gives CDR1 SGHTA, CDR2 FQGNSA. Trimming left V 3 bases short and J 0 bases short, with 6 bases between. This CDR3 is CASSFSYSNQPQHF. CDR3 DNA: TGTGCCAGCAGCTTCTCTTATAGCAATCAGCCCCAGCATTTT.

This clonotype was observed many times. The chain employs TRBV28 and TRBJ1-2; 7 nucleotides align to TRBD1. The CDR3 has 13 residues. Germline assignment: CDR1 MDHEN and CDR2 SYDVKM. V shed 10 bases, J shed 4 bases, and the junction held 9 bases outside the gene matches. The CDR3 DNA sequence: TGTGCCATCTGGACAGGAGAGACCTATGGCTACACCTTC. It encodes CAIWTGETYGYTF.

CDR3: CAWSWYGYNEQFF. The CDR3, as DNA: TGTGCCTGGAGTTGGTACGGCTACAATGAGCAGTTCTTC. The gene calls are TRBV30 and TRBJ2-1; D is uncertain. Trimming removed 2 bases from V and 3 bases from J, with 8 bases in between. Germline assignment: CDR1 GTSNPN and CDR2 SVGIG (reference sequence). The CDR3 sequence is 13 residues long.

The DNA for the CDR3 is TGTGCCAGCAGCTTAGTTGTCTGGGATGGGGCCGGGGAGCTGTTTTTT. Amino acid sequence: CASSLVVWDGAGELFF. The chain has TRBV11-3 and TRBJ2-2; D is undetermined. Germline CDR1 is SGHNT and CDR2 is YENEEA. Deletions cut 1 base from V and 6 bases from J, with 15 bases between. The CDR3 length is 16 residues.

This clonotype is a singleton in its sample. This sequence joins TRBV20-1 and TRBJ1-5; D unresolved. In germline, CDR1 is DFQATT, CDR2 SNEGSKA (reference sequence). The CDR3 sequence is 15 residues long. V was pared by 2 bases and J by 4 bases, with 15 bases between. CDR3 in DNA: TGCAGTGCTAGACCCTTGGGTAGGGCAAATCAGCCCCAGCATTTT. Translating it yields CSARPLGRANQPQHF.